This is a list of T cell receptor beta chains from one sample in a study of T cells after yellow fever vaccination. One entry per CDR3 protein, called by TCRdb with MiXCR from the 5' RACE reads. The sample shows about 330,000 distinct CDR3 sequences, 6.8% of them seen only once. Sequenced material: PBMCs, taken more than 35 days after the first yellow fever vaccination. These receptor sequences come from a man aged 18 to 35 who received the YFV17D yellow fever vaccine. The conserved cysteine and the conserved F or W are not part of the CDR3 here. D genes are given only for firm matches. Where a row states a size, it is once, few, many or the class of an expanded clone; other rows omit it.

j_gene | abundance | v_gene | d_gene | CDR3aa
TRBJ1-1 | . | TRBV2 | . | ASRGNRNTEAF
TRBJ2-3 | . | TRBV4-3 | . | ASSQDPEGSDTQY
TRBJ2-5 | few | TRBV5-1 | . | ASSVDPNGETQY
TRBJ1-4 | . | TRBV19 | . | ASTDLGQSPEKLF
TRBJ2-1 | . | TRBV20-1 | . | SALSAVNEQF
TRBJ2-7 | few | TRBV7-3 | . | ASSPMAGSSYEQY
TRBJ2-3 | . | TRBV4-3 | . | ASSYIWGADTDTQY
TRBJ2-5 | . | TRBV7-9 | TRBD1 | ASSQSQGRETQY
TRBJ1-1 | few | TRBV5-1 | . | ASSLNLLGTEAF
TRBJ2-2 | few | TRBV18 | TRBD1 | ASSPYSAGGTGELF
TRBJ1-2 | . | TRBV19 | TRBD1 | ASSRDRAVYGYT
TRBJ2-3 | . | TRBV20-1 | TRBD2 | SARSPGLAGGRGDTQY
TRBJ1-6 | few | TRBV6-5 | TRBD1 | ASSLTQGAYSPLH
TRBJ1-1 | few | TRBV10-3 | . | AISESGITNTEAF
TRBJ2-5 | few | TRBV20-1 | TRBD1 | SASRQGAQETQY
TRBJ2-7 | many | TRBV12-3/TRBV12-4 | TRBD2 | ASTPSGGADEQY
TRBJ2-4 | few | TRBV6-5 | TRBD2 | ASSYSSGGKNIQY
TRBJ1-6 | many | TRBV6-1 | . | ASSPVITNSPLH
TRBJ1-4 | many | TRBV20-1 | . | SAGTPATNEKLF
TRBJ1-4 | many | TRBV12-3/TRBV12-4 | . | ASSSRMVTEKLF
TRBJ2-3 | few | TRBV6-5 | . | ASRLNRALSTDTQY
TRBJ2-6 | . | TRBV6-2/TRBV6-3 | . | ASSYLSVSGANVLT
TRBJ2-5 | many | TRBV27 | . | ASSFRGRRETQY
TRBJ2-7 | many | TRBV20-1 | . | SARDSGYEQY
TRBJ1-6 | few | TRBV27 | . | ATTSLGAGTLH
TRBJ1-2 | many | TRBV5-1 | TRBD1 | ASSRDRGTAGYT
TRBJ1-2 | few | TRBV29-1 | . | SVTGLPGANYGYT
TRBJ1-2 | many | TRBV12-3/TRBV12-4 | . | ASSSPQVGDYGYT
TRBJ2-5 | many | TRBV29-1 | TRBD2 | SVATSGETQY
TRBJ2-5 | . | TRBV6-5 | . | ASSSQGPYQETQY
TRBJ1-6 | . | TRBV15 | . | ATSRGSLGGWDSPLH
TRBJ2-5 | . | TRBV5-4 | . | ASSGWSGSGETQY
TRBJ2-1 | . | TRBV5-5 | . | ASSTRLLWQF
TRBJ2-1 | . | TRBV7-2 | . | ASTERRDNEQF
TRBJ2-2 | few | TRBV20-1 | TRBD2 | SARVISGGPSNTGELF
TRBJ1-5 | . | TRBV12-3/TRBV12-4 | . | ASTLGGAQH
TRBJ2-7 | many | TRBV6-5 | TRBD1 | ASDLQGAGAYEQY
TRBJ2-3 | few | TRBV6-1 | . | ASSNAPYDGGPTDTQY
TRBJ2-3 | . | TRBV3-1 | TRBD2 | ASSQVGGGAGTDTQY
TRBJ1-1 | few | TRBV10-3 | . | AISEPKGISSGAF
TRBJ2-1 | . | TRBV9 | TRBD1 | ASSVESSDRATNNEQF
TRBJ2-5 | many | TRBV7-2 | . | ASSFPAQETQY
TRBJ1-2 | . | TRBV6-1 | . | ASSKKGLNYGYT
TRBJ2-1 | . | TRBV20-1 | TRBD2 | SARLAGWGNEQF
TRBJ2-3 | many | TRBV11-2 | TRBD2 | ASSSGGLAGGLTDTQY
TRBJ2-5 | . | TRBV7-2 | . | ASSLASVLETQY
TRBJ2-3 | . | TRBV20-1 | TRBD2 | SAFSGTSGGASTDTQY
TRBJ2-7 | many | TRBV6-2/TRBV6-3 | . | ASSYRGAEQY
TRBJ2-5 | many | TRBV20-1 | . | SGLNPGETQY
TRBJ1-1 | . | TRBV28 | . | ASSLPVGGAEAF
TRBJ1-4 | few | TRBV4-3 | . | ASSLGPGDEKLF
TRBJ1-3 | few | TRBV2 | . | ASRMVESGNTIY
TRBJ2-3 | many | TRBV6-1 | . | ASSGQGVDTQY
TRBJ1-6 | . | TRBV5-1 | TRBD1 | ASSMGHRGPPLH
TRBJ2-7 | few | TRBV9 | TRBD1 | ASSVGGTASYEQY